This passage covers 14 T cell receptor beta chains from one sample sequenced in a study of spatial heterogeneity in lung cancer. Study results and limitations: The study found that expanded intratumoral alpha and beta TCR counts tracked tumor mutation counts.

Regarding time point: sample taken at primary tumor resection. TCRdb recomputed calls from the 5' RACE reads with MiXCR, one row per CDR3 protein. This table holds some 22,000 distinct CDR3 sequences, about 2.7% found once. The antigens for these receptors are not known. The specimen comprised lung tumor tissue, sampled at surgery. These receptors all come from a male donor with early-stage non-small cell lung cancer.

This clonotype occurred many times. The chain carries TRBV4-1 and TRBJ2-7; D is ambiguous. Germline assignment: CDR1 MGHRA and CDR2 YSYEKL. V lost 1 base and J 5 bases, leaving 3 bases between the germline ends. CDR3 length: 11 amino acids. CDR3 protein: CASSQANEQYF. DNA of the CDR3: TGCGCCAGCAGCCAAGCCAACGAGCAGTACTTC.

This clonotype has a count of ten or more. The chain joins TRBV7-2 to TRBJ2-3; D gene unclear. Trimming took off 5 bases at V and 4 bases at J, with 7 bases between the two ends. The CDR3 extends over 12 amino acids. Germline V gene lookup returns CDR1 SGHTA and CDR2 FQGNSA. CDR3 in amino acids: CASSPVPDTQYF. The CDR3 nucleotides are TGTGCCAGCAGCCCCGTCCCAGATACGCAGTATTTT. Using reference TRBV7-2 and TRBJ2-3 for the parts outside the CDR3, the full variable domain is GAGVSQSPSNKVTEKGKDVELRCDPISGHTALYWYRQSLGQGLEFLIYFQGNSAPDKSGLPSDRFSAERTGGSVSTLTIQRTQQEDSAVYLCASSPVPDTQYFGPGTRLTVL.

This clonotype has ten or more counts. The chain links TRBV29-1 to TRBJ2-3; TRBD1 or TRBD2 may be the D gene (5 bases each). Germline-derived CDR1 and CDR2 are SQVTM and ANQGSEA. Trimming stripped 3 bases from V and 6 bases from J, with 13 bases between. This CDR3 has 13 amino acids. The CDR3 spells CSVDLGPGDTQYF. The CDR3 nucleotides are TGCAGCGTTGACTTGGGGCCGGGGGATACGCAGTATTTT.

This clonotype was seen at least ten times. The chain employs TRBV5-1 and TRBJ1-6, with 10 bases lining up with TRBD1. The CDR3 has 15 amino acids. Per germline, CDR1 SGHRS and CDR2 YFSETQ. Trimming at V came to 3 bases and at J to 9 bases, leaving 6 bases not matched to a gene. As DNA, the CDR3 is TGCGCCAGCAGCTCGCCGGGACAGGGGTCTTCACCCCTCCACTTT. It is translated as CASSSPGQGSSPLHF.

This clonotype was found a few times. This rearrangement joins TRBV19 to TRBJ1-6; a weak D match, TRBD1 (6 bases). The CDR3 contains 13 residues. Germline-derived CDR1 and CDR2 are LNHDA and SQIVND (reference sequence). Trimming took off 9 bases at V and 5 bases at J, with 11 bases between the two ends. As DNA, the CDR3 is TGTGCCAGCACGGACAGAAATAATTCACCCCTCCACTTT. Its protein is CASTDRNNSPLHF.

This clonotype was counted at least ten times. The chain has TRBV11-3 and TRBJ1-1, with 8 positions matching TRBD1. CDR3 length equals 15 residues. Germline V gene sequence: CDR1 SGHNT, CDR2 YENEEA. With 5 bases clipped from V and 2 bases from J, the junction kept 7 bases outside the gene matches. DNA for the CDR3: TGTGCCAGCAGCGTGCGGACAGGGTCTAACACTGAAGCTTTCTTT. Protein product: CASSVRTGSNTEAFF.

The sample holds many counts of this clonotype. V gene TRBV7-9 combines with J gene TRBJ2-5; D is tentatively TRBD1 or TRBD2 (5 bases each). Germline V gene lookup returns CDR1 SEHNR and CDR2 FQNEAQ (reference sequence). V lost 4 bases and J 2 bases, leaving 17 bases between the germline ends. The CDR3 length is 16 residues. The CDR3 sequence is CASSSVKGTAQETQYF. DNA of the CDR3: TGTGCCAGCAGCTCAGTCAAGGGGACCGCACAAGAGACCCAGTACTTC.

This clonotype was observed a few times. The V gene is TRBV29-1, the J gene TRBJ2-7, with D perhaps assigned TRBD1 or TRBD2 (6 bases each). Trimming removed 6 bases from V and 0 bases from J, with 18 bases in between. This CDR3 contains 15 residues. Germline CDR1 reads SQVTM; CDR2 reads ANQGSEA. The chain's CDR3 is CSVYGGLKDSYEQYF. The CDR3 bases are TGCAGCGTATACGGGGGCCTTAAGGACTCCTACGAGCAGTACTTC.

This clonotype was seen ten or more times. CDR3 loop: CASSLSGRLGQVRTGELFF. The CDR3 DNA sequence: TGTGCCAGCAGCTTATCTGGGAGGCTTGGACAGGTTCGCACCGGGGAGCTGTTTTTT. The chain is built from TRBV7-3 and TRBJ2-2, with D possibly TRBD1 on 7 matching bases. The CDR3 runs 19 residues. Germline lookup yields CDR1 SGHTA and CDR2 FQGTGA. With 2 bases removed from V and 4 bases from J, the gap between germline ends came to 23 bases.

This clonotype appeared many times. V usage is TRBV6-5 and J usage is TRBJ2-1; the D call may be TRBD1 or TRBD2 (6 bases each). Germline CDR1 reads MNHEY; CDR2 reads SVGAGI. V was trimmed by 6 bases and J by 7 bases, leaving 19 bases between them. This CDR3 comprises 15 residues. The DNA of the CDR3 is TGTGCCAGCAGGGGTTGGGGGGACACCCAGAATGAGCAGTTCTTC. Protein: CASRGWGDTQNEQFF.

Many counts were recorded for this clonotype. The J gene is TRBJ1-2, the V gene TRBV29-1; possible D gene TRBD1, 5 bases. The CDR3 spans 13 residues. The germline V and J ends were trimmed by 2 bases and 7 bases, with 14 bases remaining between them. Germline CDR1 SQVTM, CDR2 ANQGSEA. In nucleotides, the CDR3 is TGCAGCGTTGAAACCCAGGGTACGAGTGGCTACACCTTC. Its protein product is CSVETQGTSGYTF.

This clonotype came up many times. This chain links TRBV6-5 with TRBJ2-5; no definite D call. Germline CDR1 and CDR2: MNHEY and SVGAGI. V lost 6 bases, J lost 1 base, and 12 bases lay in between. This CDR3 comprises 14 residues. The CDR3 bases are TGTGCCAGCAGGCGCACAAGCGCCCAAGAGACCCAGTACTTC. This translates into CASRRTSAQETQYF.

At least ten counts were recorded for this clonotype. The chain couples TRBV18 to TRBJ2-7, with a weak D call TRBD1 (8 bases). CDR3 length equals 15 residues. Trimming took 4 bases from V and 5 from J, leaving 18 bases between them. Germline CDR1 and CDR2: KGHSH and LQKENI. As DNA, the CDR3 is TGTGCCAGCTCACACTCCCGGACAGGGAGGGACGAGCAGTACTTC. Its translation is CASSHSRTGRDEQYF.

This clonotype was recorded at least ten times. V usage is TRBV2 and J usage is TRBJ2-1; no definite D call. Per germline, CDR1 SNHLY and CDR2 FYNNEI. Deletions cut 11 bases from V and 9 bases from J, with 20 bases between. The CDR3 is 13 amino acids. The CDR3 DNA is TGTGCCCACGAACCCCGGGCTGCGTTTGAGCAGTTCTTC. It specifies CAHEPRAAFEQFF.